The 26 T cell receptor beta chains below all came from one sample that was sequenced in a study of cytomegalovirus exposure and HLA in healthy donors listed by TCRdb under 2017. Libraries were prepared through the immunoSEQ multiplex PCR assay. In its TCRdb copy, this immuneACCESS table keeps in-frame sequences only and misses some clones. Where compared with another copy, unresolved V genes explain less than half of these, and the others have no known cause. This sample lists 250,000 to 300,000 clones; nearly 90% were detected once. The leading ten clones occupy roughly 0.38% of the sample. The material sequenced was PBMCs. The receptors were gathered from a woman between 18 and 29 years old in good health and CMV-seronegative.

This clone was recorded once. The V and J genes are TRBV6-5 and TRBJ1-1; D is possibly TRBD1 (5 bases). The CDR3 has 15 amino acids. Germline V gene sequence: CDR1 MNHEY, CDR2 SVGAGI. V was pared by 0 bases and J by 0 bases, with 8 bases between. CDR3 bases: TGTGCCAGCAGTTACTCGGCAGGGTTGAACACTGAAGCTTTCTTT. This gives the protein CASSYSAGLNTEAFF.

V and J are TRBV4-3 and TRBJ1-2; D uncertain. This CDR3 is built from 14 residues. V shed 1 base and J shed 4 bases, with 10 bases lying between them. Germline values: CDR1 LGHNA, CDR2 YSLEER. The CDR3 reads CASSQGHPGYGYTF. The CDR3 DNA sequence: TGCGCCAGCAGCCAAGGACACCCAGGCTATGGCTACACCTTC.

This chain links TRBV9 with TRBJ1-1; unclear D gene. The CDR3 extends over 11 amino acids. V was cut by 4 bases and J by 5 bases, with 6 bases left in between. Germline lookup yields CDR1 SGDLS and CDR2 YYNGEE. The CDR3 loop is CASSPPTEAFF. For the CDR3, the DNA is TGTGCCAGCAGCCCCCCGACTGAAGCTTTCTTT.

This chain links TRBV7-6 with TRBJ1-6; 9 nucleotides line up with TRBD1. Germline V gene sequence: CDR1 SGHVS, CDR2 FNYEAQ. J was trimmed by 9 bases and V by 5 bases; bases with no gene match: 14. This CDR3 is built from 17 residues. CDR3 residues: CASSPRPGTGSSSPLHF. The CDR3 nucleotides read TGTGCCAGCAGCCCCCGTCCCGGGACAGGGTCAAGTTCACCCCTCCACTTT.

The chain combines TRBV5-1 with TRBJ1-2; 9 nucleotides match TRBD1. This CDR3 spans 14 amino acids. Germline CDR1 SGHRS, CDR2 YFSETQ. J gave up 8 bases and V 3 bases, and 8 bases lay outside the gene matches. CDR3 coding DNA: TGCGCCAGCAGCTCGACCGGGACAGGGAACGGCTACACCTTC. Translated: CASSSTGTGNGYTF.

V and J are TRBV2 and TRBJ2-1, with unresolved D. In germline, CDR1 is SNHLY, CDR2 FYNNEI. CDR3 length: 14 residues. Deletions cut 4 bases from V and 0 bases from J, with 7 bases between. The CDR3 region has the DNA TGTGCCAGCAGTGTGGTTAGCTCCTACAATGAGCAGTTCTTC. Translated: CASSVVSSYNEQFF.

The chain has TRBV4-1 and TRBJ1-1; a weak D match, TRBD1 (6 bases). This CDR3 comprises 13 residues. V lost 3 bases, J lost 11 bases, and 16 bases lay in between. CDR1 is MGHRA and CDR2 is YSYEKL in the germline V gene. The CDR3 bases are TGCGCCAGCAGCCATCCATGGGGGCAGGAGGCTTTCTTT. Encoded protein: CASSHPWGQEAFF.

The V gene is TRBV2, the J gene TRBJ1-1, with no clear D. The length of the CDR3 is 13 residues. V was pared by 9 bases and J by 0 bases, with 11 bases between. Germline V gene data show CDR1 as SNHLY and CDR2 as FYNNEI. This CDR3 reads CASRQGVNTEAFF. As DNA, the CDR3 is TGTGCCAGTCGACAAGGCGTGAACACTGAAGCTTTCTTT.

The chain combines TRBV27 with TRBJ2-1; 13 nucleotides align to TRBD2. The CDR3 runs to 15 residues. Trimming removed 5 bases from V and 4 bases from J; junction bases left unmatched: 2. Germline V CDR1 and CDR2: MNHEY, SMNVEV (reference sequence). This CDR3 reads CASSPLAGGYNEQFF. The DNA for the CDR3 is TGTGCCAGCAGTCCACTAGCGGGGGGGTACAATGAGCAGTTCTTC.

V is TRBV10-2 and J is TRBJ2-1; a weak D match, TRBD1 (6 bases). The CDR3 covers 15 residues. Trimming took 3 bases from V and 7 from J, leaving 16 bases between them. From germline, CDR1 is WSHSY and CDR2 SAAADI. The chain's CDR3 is CASSDTGRAGNEQFF. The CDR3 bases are TGCGCCAGCAGTGACACAGGGCGGGCTGGGAATGAGCAGTTCTTC.

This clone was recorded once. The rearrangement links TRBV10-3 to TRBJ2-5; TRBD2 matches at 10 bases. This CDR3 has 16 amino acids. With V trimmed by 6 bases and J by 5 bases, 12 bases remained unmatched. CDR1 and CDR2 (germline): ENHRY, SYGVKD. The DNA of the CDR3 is TGTGCCATCAGACGGACTAGCGGCGAGAATCAGGAGACCCAGTACTTC. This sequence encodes CAIRRTSGENQETQYF.

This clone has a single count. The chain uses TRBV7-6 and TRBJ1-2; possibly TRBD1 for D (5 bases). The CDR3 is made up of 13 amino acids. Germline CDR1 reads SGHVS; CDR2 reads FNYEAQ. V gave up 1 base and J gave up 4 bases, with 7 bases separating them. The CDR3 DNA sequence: TGTGCCAGCAGCTTAGGGCAGGGCTATGGCTACACCTTC. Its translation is CASSLGQGYGYTF. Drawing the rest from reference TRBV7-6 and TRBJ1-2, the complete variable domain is GAGVSQSPRYKVTKRGQDVALRCDPISGHVSLYWYRQALGQGPEFLTYFNYEAQQDKSGLPNDRFSAERPEGSISTLTIQRTEQRDSAMYRCASSLGQGYGYTFGSGTRLTVV.

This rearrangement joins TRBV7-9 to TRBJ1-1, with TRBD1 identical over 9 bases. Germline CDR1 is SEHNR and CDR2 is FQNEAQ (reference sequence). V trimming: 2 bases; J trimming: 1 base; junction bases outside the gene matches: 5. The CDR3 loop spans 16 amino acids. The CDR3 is CASSLLQGAPNTEAFF. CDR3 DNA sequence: TGTGCCAGCAGCTTATTACAGGGGGCCCCGAACACTGAAGCTTTCTTT.

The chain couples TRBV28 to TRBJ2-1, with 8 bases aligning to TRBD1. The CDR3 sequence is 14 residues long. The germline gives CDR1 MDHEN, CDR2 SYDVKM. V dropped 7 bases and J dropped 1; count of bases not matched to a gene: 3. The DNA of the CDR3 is TGTGCCAGCAAGGACAGGGCTTCCTACAATGAGCAGTTCTTC. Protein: CASKDRASYNEQFF.

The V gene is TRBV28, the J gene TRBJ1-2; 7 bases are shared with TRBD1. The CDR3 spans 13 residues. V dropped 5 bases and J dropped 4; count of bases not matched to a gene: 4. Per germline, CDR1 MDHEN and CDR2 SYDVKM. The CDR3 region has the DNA TGTGCCAGCAGTAGACAGGGTCTCTATGGCTACACCTTC. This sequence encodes CASSRQGLYGYTF.

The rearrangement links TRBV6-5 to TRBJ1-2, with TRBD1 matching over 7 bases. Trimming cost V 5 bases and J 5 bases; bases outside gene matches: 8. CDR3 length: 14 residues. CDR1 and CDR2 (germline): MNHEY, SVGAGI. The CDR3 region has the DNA TGTGCCAGCAGTCCCCCCGGACAGGTTTATGGCTACACCTTC. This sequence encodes CASSPPGQVYGYTF.

The CDR3 bases are TGTGCCAGCAGCTTAGCAGAGGGAAACACTGAAGCTTTCTTT. Protein sequence: CASSLAEGNTEAFF. V usage is TRBV7-6 and J usage is TRBJ1-1; D unclear. The CDR3 length is 14 residues. V lost 0 bases and J 2 bases, leaving 7 bases between the germline ends. The germline gives CDR1 SGHVS, CDR2 FNYEAQ.

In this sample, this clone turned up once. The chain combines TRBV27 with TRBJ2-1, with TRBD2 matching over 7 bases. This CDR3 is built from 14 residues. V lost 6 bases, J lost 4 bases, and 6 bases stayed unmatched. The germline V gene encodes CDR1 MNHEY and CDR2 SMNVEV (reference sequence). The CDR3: CASSLGEGYNEQFF. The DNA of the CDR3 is TGTGCCAGCAGCCTGGGGGAGGGGTACAATGAGCAGTTCTTC.

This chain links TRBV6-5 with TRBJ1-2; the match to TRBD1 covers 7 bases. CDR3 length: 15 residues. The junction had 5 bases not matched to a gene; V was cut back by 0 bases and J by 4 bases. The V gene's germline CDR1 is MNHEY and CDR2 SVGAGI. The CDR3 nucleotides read TGTGCCAGCAGTTACTCGGGCCCAGGGGGCTATGGCTACACCTTC. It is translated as CASSYSGPGGYGYTF.

CDR3 in amino acids: CASSPGTEGNQPQHF. For the CDR3, the DNA is TGTGCCAGCAGTCCCGGGACAGAAGGTAATCAGCCCCAGCATTTT. The J gene is TRBJ1-5, the V gene TRBV28; 7 positions match TRBD1. Germline V gives CDR1 MDHEN, CDR2 SYDVKM. Germline trimming cut 5 bases from V and 4 bases from J; bases unmatched to any gene: 8. The CDR3 length is 15 residues.

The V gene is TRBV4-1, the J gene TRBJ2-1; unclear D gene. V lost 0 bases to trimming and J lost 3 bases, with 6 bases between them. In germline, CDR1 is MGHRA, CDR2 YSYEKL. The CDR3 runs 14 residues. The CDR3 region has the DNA TGCGCCAGCAGCCAAGATTCCGGCTACAATGAGCAGTTCTTC. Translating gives CASSQDSGYNEQFF.

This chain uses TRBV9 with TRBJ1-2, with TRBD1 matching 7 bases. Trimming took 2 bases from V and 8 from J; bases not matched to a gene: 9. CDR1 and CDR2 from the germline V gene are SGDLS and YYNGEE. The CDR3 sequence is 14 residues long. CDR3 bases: TGTGCCAGCAGCGTTGGAGGGGGCGTCTACGGCTACACCTTC. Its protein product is CASSVGGGVYGYTF.

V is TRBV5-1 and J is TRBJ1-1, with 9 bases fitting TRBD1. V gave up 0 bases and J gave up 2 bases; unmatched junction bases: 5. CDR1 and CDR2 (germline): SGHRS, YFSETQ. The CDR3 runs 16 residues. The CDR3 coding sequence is TGCGCCAGCAGCTTGGAAACAGGGGGCCCTAACACTGAAGCTTTCTTT. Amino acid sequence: CASSLETGGPNTEAFF.

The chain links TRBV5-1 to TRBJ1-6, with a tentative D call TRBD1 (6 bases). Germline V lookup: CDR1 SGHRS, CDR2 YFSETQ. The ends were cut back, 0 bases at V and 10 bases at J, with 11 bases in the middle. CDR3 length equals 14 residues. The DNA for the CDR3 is TGCGCCAGCAGCTTGGACAGGGCAGGGTCACCCCTCCACTTT. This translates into CASSLDRAGSPLHF.

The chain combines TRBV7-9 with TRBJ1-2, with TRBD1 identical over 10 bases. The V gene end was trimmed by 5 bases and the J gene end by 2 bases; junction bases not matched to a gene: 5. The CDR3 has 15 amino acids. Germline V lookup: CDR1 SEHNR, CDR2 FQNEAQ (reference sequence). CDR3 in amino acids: CASSGGQGENYGYTF. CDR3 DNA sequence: TGTGCCAGCAGCGGCGGACAGGGGGAAAACTATGGCTACACCTTC.

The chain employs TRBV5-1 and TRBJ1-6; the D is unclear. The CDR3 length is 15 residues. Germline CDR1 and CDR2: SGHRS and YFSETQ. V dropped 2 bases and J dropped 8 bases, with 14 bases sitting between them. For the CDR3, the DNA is TGCGCCAGCAGCTTCTCTTTTACTATGGATTCACCCCTCCACTTT. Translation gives CASSFSFTMDSPLHF.